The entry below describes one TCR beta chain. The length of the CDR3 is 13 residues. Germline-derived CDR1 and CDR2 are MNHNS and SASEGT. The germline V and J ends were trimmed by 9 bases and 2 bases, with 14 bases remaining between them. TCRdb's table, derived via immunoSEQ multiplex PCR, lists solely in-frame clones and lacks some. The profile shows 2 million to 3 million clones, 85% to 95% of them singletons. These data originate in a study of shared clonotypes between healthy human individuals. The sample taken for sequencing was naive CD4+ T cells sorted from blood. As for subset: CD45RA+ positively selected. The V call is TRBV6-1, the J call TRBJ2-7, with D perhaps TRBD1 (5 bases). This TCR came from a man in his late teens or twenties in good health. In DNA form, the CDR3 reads TGTGCCAGTCTCCGGCAGGGAACCTACGAGCAGTACTTC. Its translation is CASLRQGTYEQYF.